This is a list of T cell receptor beta chains from one sample in a study of blood T cells in healthy people across ages. TCRdb re-called the 5' RACE reads through MiXCR, storing one row per CDR3 protein. This table has 850,000 to 1,000,000 distinct CDR3 sequences, 45% to 60% appearing once. Material: blood. These receptor sequences come from a woman between 55 and 75 years old in good health. Both conserved end residues are part of each CDR3. D genes are given only for firm matches. Size is omitted from some rows. Given values are once, few, many or a class for expanded clones.

J | V | size | D | DNA | CDR3
TRBJ1-1 | TRBV7-2 | NA | NA | TGTGCCAGCGGCTTAGCTTTTAGGGGGGGAGATGAAGCTTTCTTT | CASGLAFRGGDEAFF
TRBJ2-7 | TRBV5-1 | NA | TRBD1 | TGCGCCAGCAGCTGGGGGACAGGGCCACGCGAGCAGTACTTC | CASSWGTGPREQYF
TRBJ2-1 | TRBV7-9 | NA | TRBD2 | TGTGCCACCGGGAGCGGGGGGTACAATGAGCAGTTCTTC | CATGSGGYNEQFF
TRBJ2-1 | TRBV20-1 | NA | NA | TGCAGTGTTCCCCGGAGAGGATCCTACAATGAGCAGTTCTTC | CSVPRRGSYNEQFF
TRBJ2-7 | TRBV7-2 | few | TRBD2 | TGTGCCAGCAGTATCGGGACTACTAGCTACGAGCAGTACTTC | CASSIGTTSYEQYF
TRBJ2-1 | TRBV7-9 | NA | NA | TGTGCCAGCAAACTAGGAAGTGCCCCTGAGCAGTTCTTC | CASKLGSAPEQFF
TRBJ2-1 | TRBV20-1 | few | NA | TGCAGTGCCCCCGTTTTAGTTAGCAATGAGCAGTTCTTC | CSAPVLVSNEQFF
TRBJ2-5 | TRBV10-3 | few | NA | TGTGCCATCAGTCAGGGTAATGGAGAGACCCAGTACTTC | CAISQGNGETQYF
TRBJ2-3 | TRBV29-1 | NA | TRBD2 | TGCAGCGTAGGATTGAGCGGGAGAGTAGATACGCAGTATTTT | CSVGLSGRVDTQYF
TRBJ1-2 | TRBV27 | many | NA | TGTGCCAGCAGCCCCGGGCAGGGGAGATATGGCTACACCTTC | CASSPGQGRYGYTF
TRBJ2-1 | TRBV7-3 | NA | NA | TGTGCCAGCAGCCCAAATCCACTAACCCAAGTTAACAATGAGCAGTTCTTC | CASSPNPLTQVNNEQFF
TRBJ2-3 | TRBV7-9 | NA | NA | TGTGCCAGCAGCCTTTCTGGCTACGGGACAGATACGCAGTATTTT | CASSLSGYGTDTQYF
TRBJ2-4 | TRBV19 | NA | NA | TGTGCCAGTAGTAAGTATGGAGACATTCAGTACTTC | CASSKYGDIQYF
TRBJ2-7 | TRBV10-1 | NA | NA | TGCGCCAGCAGTGGGAGCAGGGACCCCAAGGACGAGCAGTACTTC | CASSGSRDPKDEQYF
TRBJ2-7 | TRBV2 | few | NA | TGTGCCAGCAGTGAAACAGGGTACTACGAGCAGTACTTC | CASSETGYYEQYF
TRBJ1-6 | TRBV12-3/TRBV12-4 | NA | NA | TGTGCCAGCAGTCCCGAGGCGGGACGGATTAATTCACCCCTCCACTTT | CASSPEAGRINSPLHF
TRBJ2-1 | TRBV29-1 | NA | NA | TGCAGCGCGGGGGAGGCCTATGAGCAGTTCTTC | CSAGEAYEQFF
TRBJ2-4 | TRBV4-1 | few | NA | TGCGCCAGCAGCCTCGTAGGGGGAGAACTTCGGGCCAAAAACATTCAGTACTTC | CASSLVGGELRAKNIQYF
TRBJ1-2 | TRBV28 | NA | TRBD1 | TGTGCCAGCAGTTTAGCGGGCGACAGGGGCTGGGGCTACACCTTC | CASSLAGDRGWGYTF
TRBJ2-5 | TRBV7-3 | NA | TRBD2 | TGTGCCAGCAGCCAAGCGGGAGGTATAGAGACCCAGTACTTC | CASSQAGGIETQYF
TRBJ2-7 | TRBV5-1 | few | NA | TGCGCCAGCAGCTTGGCTACCCGAGGGGACGGGGAGCAGTACTTC | CASSLATRGDGEQYF
TRBJ2-7 | TRBV28 | NA | TRBD1 | TGTGCCAGCAGAGTGCCAGGGGGCGACGAGCAGTACTTC | CASRVPGGDEQYF
TRBJ2-7 | TRBV7-9 | few | NA | TGTGCCAGCAGCTTTCTTGCGGATTCCTACGAGCAGTACTTC | CASSFLADSYEQYF
TRBJ2-6 | TRBV28 | few | NA | TGTGCCAGCAGTTTAGCCGAGGCGGCTGGGGCCAACGTCCTGACTTTC | CASSLAEAAGANVLTF
TRBJ2-7 | TRBV28 | few | TRBD1 | TGTGCCAGCAGTATCCCGACAGGGGCGCGCGAGCAGTACTTC | CASSIPTGAREQYF
TRBJ2-2 | TRBV27 | NA | TRBD1 | TGTGCCAGCAGTTTATTCTTCCCGGGACAGACCGGGGAGCTGTTTTTT | CASSLFFPGQTGELFF
TRBJ2-1 | TRBV29-1 | NA | NA | TGCAGCGCCAATGGCAGGGGGGGTTACAATGAGCAGTTCTTC | CSANGRGGYNEQFF
TRBJ2-1 | TRBV3-1 | NA | TRBD2 | TGTGCCAGCAGCCGACACCGTAGCGGGAGTGGATACAATAAGCAGTTCTTC | CASSRHRSGSGYNKQFF
TRBJ2-1 | TRBV4-2 | NA | NA | TGTGCCAGCAGCCCCGCAACAGGTCCCCTTTACAATGAGCAGTTCTTC | CASSPATGPLYNEQFF
TRBJ2-1 | TRBV2 | few | NA | TGTGCCAGCAGCGGGGACACCCCACGGGAGTTCTTC | CASSGDTPREFF
TRBJ2-1 | TRBV11-2 | NA | NA | TGTGCCAGCACCTCCGGACTATCGTCCTACAATGAGCAGTTCTTC | CASTSGLSSYNEQFF
TRBJ2-1 | TRBV28 | NA | NA | TGTGCCAGCAGTTTCATGGGGCTGGGTGATGAGCAGTTCTTC | CASSFMGLGDEQFF
TRBJ2-1 | TRBV24-1 | NA | TRBD2 | TGTGCCACCAGTGATTCCGGGACTAGCAACCACAATGAGCAGTTCTTC | CATSDSGTSNHNEQFF
TRBJ2-2 | TRBV27 | NA | NA | TGTGCCAGCAGTTTATCGATTAGCAGGAACACCGGGGAGCTGTTTTTT | CASSLSISRNTGELFF
TRBJ2-7 | TRBV20-1 | NA | TRBD2 | TGCAGTGCTAGGATGGGAGGGCCTTTATACGAGCAGTACTTC | CSARMGGPLYEQYF
TRBJ2-7 | TRBV28 | NA | TRBD2 | TGTGCCAGCAGAACTAGCGGGAGGACCGAGCAGTACTTC | CASRTSGRTEQYF
TRBJ1-2 | TRBV7-2 | few | TRBD1 | TGTGCCAGCAGCTACCCGCGGACAGGGGGTGGCTACACCTTC | CASSYPRTGGGYTF
TRBJ2-7 | TRBV15 | NA | NA | TGTGCCACCAGCAGAGTGGGGAACGAGCAGTACTTC | CATSRVGNEQYF
TRBJ2-7 | TRBV4-1 | NA | NA | TGCGCCAGCAGCCAAGATCAAGGTAGCGACTACGAGCAGTACTTC | CASSQDQGSDYEQYF
TRBJ1-1 | TRBV7-2 | NA | NA | TGTGCCAGCAGCTTTCGAATCCCTCGGGGCACTGAAGCTTTCTTT | CASSFRIPRGTEAFF
TRBJ1-2 | TRBV10-3 | NA | NA | TGTGCCATCAGTAGACCAGGGTTTGGCTACACCTTC | CAISRPGFGYTF
TRBJ2-5 | TRBV3-1 | NA | NA | TGTGCCAGCAGCCAAGGTCGATTGGGGAAAGAGGCCCAGTACTTC | CASSQGRLGKEAQYF
TRBJ2-7 | TRBV3-1 | NA | TRBD2 | TGTGCCAGCAGGCTAAGCGGGAGCGGCTACGAGCAGTACTTC | CASRLSGSGYEQYF
TRBJ2-3 | TRBV20-1 | NA | TRBD2 | TGCAGTGCTAGAGGACTAGCGAGGGGATTCACAGATACGCAGTATTTT | CSARGLARGFTDTQYF
TRBJ2-1 | TRBV29-1 | NA | TRBD2 | TGCAGCGTGGCGGCTAGCGGGGGGGCCGGTGAGCAGTTCTTC | CSVAASGGAGEQFF
TRBJ1-2 | TRBV7-2 | NA | NA | TGTGCCAGCAGCTTTTTCGGGGAAGTTCATGGCTACACCTTC | CASSFFGEVHGYTF
TRBJ2-3 | TRBV20-1 | NA | NA | TGCAGTGCTAGCAACAGGGCGAGTCCAGATACGCAGTATTTT | CSASNRASPDTQYF
TRBJ2-7 | TRBV6-2/TRBV6-3 | NA | NA | TGTGCCAGCAGTTATGGGAGCGTCTCCTACGAGCAGTACTTC | CASSYGSVSYEQYF
TRBJ2-5 | TRBV6-2/TRBV6-3 | few | NA | TGTGCCAGCAGCCACGTTGGGGGAGAGACCCAGTACTTC | CASSHVGGETQYF
TRBJ2-7 | TRBV28 | few | NA | TGTGCCAGCAGTCAACCTCCCGGGGGAGGCATCTACGAGCAGTACTTC | CASSQPPGGGIYEQYF
TRBJ2-7 | TRBV5-1 | few | NA | TGCGCCAGCAGCATCGACGGAAGTTACGAGCAGTACTTC | CASSIDGSYEQYF
TRBJ2-7 | TRBV29-1 | few | NA | TGCAGCGTTGAAACTCCCCAGAACCCCTACGAGCAGTACTTC | CSVETPQNPYEQYF